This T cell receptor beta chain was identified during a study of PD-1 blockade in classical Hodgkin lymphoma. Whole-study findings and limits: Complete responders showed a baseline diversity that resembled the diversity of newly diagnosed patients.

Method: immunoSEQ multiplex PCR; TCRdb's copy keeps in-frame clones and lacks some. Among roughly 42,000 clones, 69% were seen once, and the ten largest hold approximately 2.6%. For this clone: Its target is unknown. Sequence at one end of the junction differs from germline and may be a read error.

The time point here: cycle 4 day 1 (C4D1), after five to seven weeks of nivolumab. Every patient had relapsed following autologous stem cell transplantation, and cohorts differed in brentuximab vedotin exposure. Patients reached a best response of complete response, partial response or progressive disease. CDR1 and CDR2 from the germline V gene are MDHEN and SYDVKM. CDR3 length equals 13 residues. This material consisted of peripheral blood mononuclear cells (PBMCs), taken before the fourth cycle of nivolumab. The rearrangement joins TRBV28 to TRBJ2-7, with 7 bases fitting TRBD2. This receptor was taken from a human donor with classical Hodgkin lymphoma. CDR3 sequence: CAHGEGLDYEQYF. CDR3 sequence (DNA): TGCGCCCATGGGGAGGGGCTAGACTACGAGCAGTACTTC.